Shown below are 19 T cell receptor beta chains from a single sample sequenced in a study of blood T cell repertoires in COVID-19 (dated by TCRdb to between 2020 and 2021). The library was built by means of the immunoSEQ multiplex PCR assay. The source is immuneACCESS, and TCRdb retained only in-frame sequences with V and J called. Part of the clones is not carried over; for the studies checked, unresolved V genes explain less than half of this, and the remainder is unexplained. The sample table contains around 250,000 clones; only one count was recorded for around 83% of them. Jointly, the top ten make up approximately 4% of the sample. The material sequenced was peripheral blood. The receptors come from a man aged 18 to 30 with active or convalescent COVID-19.

J is TRBJ1-2 and V is TRBV6-4; tentative D call: TRBD1 (6 bases). Per germline, CDR1 MRHNA and CDR2 SNTAGT. The V end was cut by 0 bases, the J end by 2 bases, with 10 bases between. This CDR3 region has 15 residues. The CDR3 DNA is TGTGCCAGCAGTGACTCAGGACAGAGAAACTATGGCTACACCTTC. It translates to CASSDSGQRNYGYTF.

V is TRBV6-1 and J is TRBJ2-7, with D perhaps matching TRBD2 (5 bases). Trimming left V 2 bases short and J 0 bases short, with 11 bases between. The CDR3 is 15 amino acids. Germline-derived CDR1 and CDR2 are MNHNS and SASEGT. CDR3 sequence: CASSESGGSSYEQYF. The CDR3 nucleotides read TGTGCCAGCAGTGAATCGGGTGGGAGCTCCTACGAGCAGTACTTC.

This clone was seen just once. This chain connects TRBV10-3 to TRBJ1-1; D might be TRBD1 (5 bases). The CDR3 contains 14 residues. The V gene's germline CDR1 is ENHRY and CDR2 SYGVKD. V was clipped by 7 bases and J by 0 bases, with 12 bases between them. CDR3 sequence: CAINIPGVNTEAFF. In nucleotides, the CDR3 is TGTGCCATCAATATCCCGGGGGTGAACACTGAAGCTTTCTTT.

The J gene is TRBJ2-7, the V gene TRBV7-2; 8 bases are shared with TRBD1. Germline V gene lookup returns CDR1 SGHTA and CDR2 FQGNSA. The V segment lost 4 bases and the J segment 7 bases; nucleotides outside the gene matches: 12. The CDR3 is made up of 15 amino acids. DNA of the CDR3: TGTGCCAGCAGCTCCGGTCGGACAGGGACGGGGGAGCAGTACTTC. Its translation is CASSSGRTGTGEQYF.

The CDR3 is CASSLSGGDTEAFF. The CDR3 DNA follows: TGTGCCAGCAGTTTATCCGGGGGGGACACTGAAGCTTTCTTT. The gene calls are TRBV6-5 and TRBJ1-1; D possibly corresponds to TRBD1 (5 bases). V lost 4 bases and J 3 bases, leaving 12 bases between the germline ends. The CDR3 contains 14 residues. Germline V gene data show CDR1 as MNHEY and CDR2 as SVGAGI.

This chain connects TRBV5-4 to TRBJ2-1, with D tentatively TRBD2 (6 bases). The V gene lost 3 bases and the J gene lost 7 bases, with 17 bases spanning the gap. The germline V gene has CDR1 SGHNT and CDR2 YYREEE (reference sequence). This CDR3 has 15 residues. The DNA for the CDR3 is TGTGCCAGCAGCTCCAGACTAGTTCCAAGGAATGAGCAGTTCTTC. Translation gives CASSSRLVPRNEQFF. Together with reference TRBV5-4 and TRBJ2-1, the CDR3 gives the full variable domain: ETGVTQSPTHLIKTRGQQVTLRCSSQSGHNTVSWYQQALGQGPQFIFQYYREEENGRGNFPPRFSGLQFPNYSSELNVNALELDDSALYLCASSSRLVPRNEQFFGPGTRLTVL.

This clone was found once. The chain combines TRBV7-2 with TRBJ2-2, with TRBD2 matching over 8 bases. The CDR3 is 15 amino acids. The V and J ends lost 3 bases and 4 bases, in that order; junction bases with no gene match: 4. Germline assignment: CDR1 SGHTA and CDR2 FQGNSA. The CDR3 DNA sequence: TGTGCCAGCAGCTTGGAACTAGCGGTCACCGGGGAGCTGTTTTTT. Amino acids: CASSLELAVTGELFF.

The chain employs TRBV30 and TRBJ1-2; D may be TRBD1 (5 bases). From germline, CDR1 is GTSNPN and CDR2 SVGIG (reference sequence). V lost 3 bases and J 0 bases, leaving 17 bases between the germline ends. This CDR3 region has 16 residues. CDR3 amino acids: CAWSDGGGIANYGYTF. Written as DNA, the CDR3 is TGTGCCTGGAGCGATGGCGGGGGAATAGCTAACTATGGCTACACCTTC.

This clone occurred once. This chain joins TRBV5-1 and TRBJ2-2; 8 positions agree with TRBD2. V was pared by 7 bases and J by 2 bases, with 10 bases of the junction left unmatched. Germline V gives CDR1 SGHRS, CDR2 YFSETQ. The CDR3 extends over 16 amino acids. CDR3 amino acids: CASGVDSGINTGELFF. The CDR3 DNA is TGCGCCAGCGGGGTGGATAGCGGGATCAACACCGGGGAGCTGTTTTTT.

The V and J genes are TRBV10-2 and TRBJ2-1; the match to TRBD1 covers 8 bases. The CDR3 has 22 amino acids. V lost 10 bases and J lost 2; bases outside the gene matches: 31. Germline V lookup: CDR1 WSHSY, CDR2 SAAADI. As DNA, the CDR3 is TGCGCCAACAGACGACCAGGGACGAGAGGGTTTAGTTGGGACAGGCCCTACAATGAGCAGTTCTTC. Translating it yields CANRRPGTRGFSWDRPYNEQFF.

This clone was picked up a small number of times. The chain has TRBV18 and TRBJ1-4; D is ambiguous. Germline V gene lookup returns CDR1 KGHSH and CDR2 LQKENI. The CDR3 consists of 16 residues. V was pared by 2 bases and J by 0 bases, with 10 bases between. The CDR3 DNA reads TGTGCCAGCTCACCAAGGTTGGGAGCAACTAATGAAAAACTGTTTTTT. The encoded protein is CASSPRLGATNEKLFF. The entire variable domain, with the rest obtained from reference TRBV18 and TRBJ1-4, is as follows: NAGVMQNPRHLVRRRGQEARLRCSPMKGHSHVYWYRQLPEEGLKFMVYLQKENIIDESGMPKERFSAEFPKEGPSILRIQQVVRGDSAAYFCASSPRLGATNEKLFFGSGTQLSVL.

This clone was found once. The chain combines TRBV12-3 or TRBV12-4 with TRBJ2-7; D remains ambiguous. This CDR3 is 12 amino acids long. Trimming removed 6 bases from V and 4 bases from J, with 10 bases in between. The CDR3 bases are TGTGCCAGCAGCACGACACCATACGAGCAGTACTTC. Translating gives CASSTTPYEQYF.

This clone appeared a few times. This chain joins TRBV7-9 and TRBJ1-2; tentative D call: TRBD1 (6 bases). V lost 6 bases and J lost 2, with 16 bases in between. CDR3 length equals 15 residues. In germline, CDR1 is SEHNR, CDR2 FQNEAQ (reference sequence). The CDR3 is CASSPQGRENYGYTF. In DNA form, the CDR3 reads TGTGCCAGCAGTCCTCAGGGGCGTGAAAACTATGGCTACACCTTC.

The CDR3 sequence is CASSSTRFYEQFF. DNA of the CDR3: TGTGCCAGCAGCTCTACCCGGTTCTATGAGCAGTTCTTC. This sequence joins TRBV7-2 and TRBJ2-1; D ambiguous. There are 13 residues in the CDR3. V lost 4 bases to trimming and J lost 8 bases, with 12 bases between them. Per germline, CDR1 SGHTA and CDR2 FQGNSA.

J is TRBJ1-2 and V is TRBV30; 10 nucleotides align to TRBD1. The CDR3 contains 14 residues. With V trimmed by 6 bases and J by 0 bases, 4 bases remained unmatched. Germline-derived CDR1 and CDR2 are GTSNPN and SVGIG (reference sequence). The CDR3 reads CACPGTGANYGYTF. For the CDR3, the DNA is TGTGCCTGTCCGGGGACAGGGGCTAACTATGGCTACACCTTC.

The chain links TRBV3-1 (or the pseudogene TRBV3-2) to TRBJ2-7; D is possibly TRBD1 (5 bases). This CDR3 spans 15 amino acids. Trimming took 1 base from V and 5 from J, leaving 15 bases between them. Germline-derived CDR1 and CDR2 are LGHDT and YNNKEL (reference sequence). CDR3 protein: CASSQGPGPFDEQYF. The CDR3 nucleotides are TGTGCCAGCAGCCAAGGTCCAGGGCCCTTCGACGAGCAGTACTTC.

The chain links TRBV7-9 to TRBJ2-7; 12 bases match TRBD2. V was pared by 7 bases and J by 8 bases, with 12 bases of the junction left unmatched. The CDR3 length is 15 residues. The germline CDR1 and CDR2 sequences are SEHNR and FQNEAQ (reference sequence). CDR3 in amino acids: CASTQFGLAGNQQYF. CDR3 nucleotides: TGTGCCAGCACTCAATTCGGACTAGCGGGAAACCAGCAGTACTTC.

A remark on this clone: Within the sample, other DNA sequences also encode this same CDR3. The chain links TRBV5-1 to TRBJ1-1; D ambiguous. There are 14 residues in the CDR3. Germline CDR1 reads SGHRS; CDR2 reads YFSETQ. The V end lost 4 bases, the J end lost 1 base, and 11 bases lay between the germline ends. CDR3 protein: CASSLAGENTEAFF. The CDR3 nucleotides read TGCGCCAGCAGCCTGGCCGGGGAGAACACTGAAGCTTTCTTT.

This chain links TRBV28 with TRBJ1-5; weak D call: TRBD1 (5 bases). Germline loops: CDR1 MDHEN, CDR2 SYDVKM. Trimming stripped 3 bases from V and 4 bases from J, with 13 bases between. CDR3 size: 15 residues. The CDR3 protein is CASSFGGYNNQPQHF. DNA for the CDR3: TGTGCCAGCAGTTTTGGGGGGTACAATAATCAGCCCCAGCATTTT.